This T cell receptor beta chain stems from a study of cytomegalovirus exposure and HLA in healthy donors. On the study more broadly: In terms of ancestry, the Caucasian-associated cluster contained roughly four fifths of the approximately 430 genotyped donors.

Study observations and caveats: The investigators catalogued 180 or so TCR beta chains as cytomegalovirus-associated.

In the case of this clone: Its antigen is as yet unknown.

This CDR3 has 13 residues. The germline V and J ends were trimmed by 4 bases and 4 bases, with 10 bases remaining between them. CDR1 is KGHSH and CDR2 is LQKENI in the germline V gene. The PCR employed 60 Vbeta primers together with 13 Jbeta primers. TCRdb keeps only in-frame clones here, not all; method: immunoSEQ multiplex PCR. The sample carries over 130,000 clones, 60% to 85% recorded once. Sequences were obtained from PBMCs. The chain combines TRBV18 with TRBJ1-1; D is unresolved. This sequence originates from a man over 45 in good health and CMV-seropositive. The chain's CDR3 is CASSRDLSTEAFF. The CDR3 DNA sequence: TGTGCCAGCTCACGCGATTTGAGCACTGAAGCTTTCTTT.